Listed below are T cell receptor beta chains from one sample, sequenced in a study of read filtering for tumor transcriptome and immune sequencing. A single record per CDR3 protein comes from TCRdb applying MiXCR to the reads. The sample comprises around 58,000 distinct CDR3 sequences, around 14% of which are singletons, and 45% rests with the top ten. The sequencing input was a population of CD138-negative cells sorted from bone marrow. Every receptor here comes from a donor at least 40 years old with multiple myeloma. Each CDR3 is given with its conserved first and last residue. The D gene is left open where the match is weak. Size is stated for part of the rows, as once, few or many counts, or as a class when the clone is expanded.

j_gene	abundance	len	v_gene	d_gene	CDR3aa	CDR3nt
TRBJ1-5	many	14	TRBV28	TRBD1	CASSLGTGWQPQHF	TGTGCCAGCAGCCTTGGGACAGGGTGGCAGCCCCAGCATTTT
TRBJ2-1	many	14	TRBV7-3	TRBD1	CASSLRDRGNEQFF	TGTGCCAGCAGCTTAAGAGACAGGGGGAATGAGCAGTTCTTC
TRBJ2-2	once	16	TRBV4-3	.	CASSQFRDTDTGELFF	TGCGCCAGCAGCCAGTTCCGGGACACCGACACCGGGGAGCTGTTTTTT
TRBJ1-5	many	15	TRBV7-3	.	CASSLSRATNQPQHF	TGTGCCAGCAGCTTAAGTAGGGCGACAAATCAGCCCCAGCATTTT
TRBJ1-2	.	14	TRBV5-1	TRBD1	CASSSDRGTGGYTF	TGCGCCAGCAGCTCGGACAGGGGTACAGGTGGCTACACCTTC
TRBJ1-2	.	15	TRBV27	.	CASSLMGAGNYGYTF	TGTGCCAGCAGTTTAATGGGGGCGGGCAACTATGGCTACACCTTC
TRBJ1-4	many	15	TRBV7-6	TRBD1	CASSLVQGANEKLFF	TGTGCCAGCAGCTTAGTGCAGGGGGCTAATGAAAAACTGTTTTTT
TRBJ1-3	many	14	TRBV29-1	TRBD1	CSVAGQGGGNTIYF	TGCAGCGTTGCGGGACAGGGAGGTGGAAACACCATATATTTT
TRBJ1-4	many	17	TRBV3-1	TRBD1	CASSQGATTGGGEKLFF	TGTGCCAGCAGCCAAGGGGCTACGACAGGGGGAGGTGAAAAACTGTTTTTT
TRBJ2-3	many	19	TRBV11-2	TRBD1	CASSLVFAQGVFSTDTQYF	TGTGCCAGCAGCTTAGTATTTGCACAGGGGGTCTTTAGCACAGATACGCAGTATTTT
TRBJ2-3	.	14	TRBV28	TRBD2	CASSETSRGDTQYF	TGTGCCAGCAGCGAGACTAGCCGGGGGGATACGCAGTATTTT
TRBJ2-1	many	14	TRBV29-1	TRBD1	CSGIATGASNEQFF	TGCAGCGGGATAGCGACAGGGGCCAGCAATGAGCAGTTCTTC
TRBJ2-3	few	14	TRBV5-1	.	CASKYTPAPDTQYF	TGCGCCAGCAAATACACCCCGGCCCCAGATACGCAGTATTTT
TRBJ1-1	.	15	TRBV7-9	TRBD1	CASSLNSPGTGQAFF	TGTGCCAGCAGCTTAAACTCCCCGGGGACAGGCCAAGCTTTCTTT
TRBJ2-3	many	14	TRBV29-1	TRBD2	CSVEGTRSTDTQYF	TGCAGCGTTGAGGGGACTAGAAGCACAGATACGCAGTATTTT
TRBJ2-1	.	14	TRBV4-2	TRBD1	CASSQRTGGHEQFF	TGTGCCAGCAGCCAACGGACAGGCGGCCATGAGCAGTTCTTC
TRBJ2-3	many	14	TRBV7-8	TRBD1	CASSLADRRDTQYF	TGTGCCAGCAGCTTAGCGGACAGGAGAGATACGCAGTATTTT
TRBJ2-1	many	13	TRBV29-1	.	CSAYQAGRNEQFF	TGCAGCGCCTACCAGGCGGGTCGCAATGAGCAGTTCTTC
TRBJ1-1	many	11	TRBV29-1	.	CSVGPITEAFF	TGCAGCGTTGGCCCGATCACTGAAGCTTTCTTT
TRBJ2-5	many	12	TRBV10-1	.	CASSESEETQYF	TGCGCCAGCAGTGAGTCCGAAGAGACCCAGTACTTC
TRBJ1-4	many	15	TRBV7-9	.	CASSPRAMGDEKLFF	TGTGCCAGCAGCCCCAGGGCCATGGGGGATGAAAAACTGTTTTTT
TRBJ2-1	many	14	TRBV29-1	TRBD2	CSVELLAVYNEQFF	TGCAGCGTTGAACTTCTAGCGGTCTACAATGAGCAGTTCTTC
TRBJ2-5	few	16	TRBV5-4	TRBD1	CASGHYRGQYQETQYF	TGTGCCAGCGGTCATTACAGGGGCCAGTACCAAGAGACCCAGTACTTC
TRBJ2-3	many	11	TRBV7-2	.	CASSILGTQYF	TGTGCCAGCAGCATACTCGGGACGCAGTATTTT
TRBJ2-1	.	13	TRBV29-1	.	CSVDKGTYNEQFF	TGCAGCGTCGACAAAGGCACCTACAATGAGCAGTTCTTC
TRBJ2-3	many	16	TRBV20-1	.	CSASGRAEDYTDTQYF	TGCAGTGCTAGTGGGCGGGCCGAGGATTACACAGATACGCAGTATTTT
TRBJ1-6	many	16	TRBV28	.	CASSLVHRASNSPLHF	TGTGCCAGCAGTTTAGTACACAGGGCGAGTAATTCACCCCTCCACTTT
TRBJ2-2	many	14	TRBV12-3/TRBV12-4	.	CASSIGGNTGELFF	TGTGCCAGCAGTATAGGGGGGAACACCGGGGAGCTGTTTTTT
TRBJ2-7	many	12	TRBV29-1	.	CSVEGGRYEQYF	TGCAGCGTTGAAGGGGGCCGGTACGAGCAGTACTTC
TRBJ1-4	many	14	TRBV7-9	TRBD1	CASSVGTVNEKLFF	TGTGCCAGCAGCGTAGGGACAGTTAATGAAAAACTGTTTTTT
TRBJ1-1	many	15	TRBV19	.	CASSARFGANTEAFF	TGTGCCAGTAGTGCTCGGTTTGGGGCGAACACTGAAGCTTTCTTT
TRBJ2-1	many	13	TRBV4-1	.	CASSLAKRDEQFF	TGCGCCAGCAGCCTCGCCAAGCGGGATGAGCAGTTCTTC
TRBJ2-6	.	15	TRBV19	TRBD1	CASRQGASGANVLTF	TGTGCCAGTCGACAGGGAGCCTCTGGGGCCAACGTCCTGACTTTC
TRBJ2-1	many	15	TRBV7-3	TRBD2	CASSLSRGRPYEQFF	TGTGCCAGCAGCTTAAGCCGCGGGAGGCCGTATGAGCAGTTCTTC
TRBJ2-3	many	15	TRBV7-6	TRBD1	CASSAPGTGKDTQYF	TGTGCCAGCAGCGCTCCCGGGACAGGGAAAGATACGCAGTATTTT
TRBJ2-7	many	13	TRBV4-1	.	CASSQTGSYEQYF	TGCGCCAGCAGCCAGACAGGATCCTACGAGCAGTACTTC
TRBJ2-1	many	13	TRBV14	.	CASSDWLYNEQFF	TGTGCCAGCAGCGATTGGCTTTACAATGAGCAGTTCTTC
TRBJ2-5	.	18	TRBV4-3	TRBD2	CASSQDVTSGEPQETQYF	TGCGCCAGCAGCCAAGATGTAACTAGCGGAGAACCTCAAGAGACCCAGTACTTC
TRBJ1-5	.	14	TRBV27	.	CASSLLGPNQPQHF	TGTGCCAGCAGTTTATTAGGGCCAAATCAGCCCCAGCATTTT
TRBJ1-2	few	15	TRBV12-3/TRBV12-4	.	CASSYYPEGLQGYTF	TGTGCCAGCAGTTATTACCCGGAAGGGCTACAGGGCTACACCTTC
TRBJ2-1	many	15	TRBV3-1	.	CASRPSPGSYNEQFF	TGTGCCAGCAGACCAAGCCCAGGGTCCTACAATGAGCAGTTCTTC
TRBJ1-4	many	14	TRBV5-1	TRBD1	CASSSLTGNEKLFF	TGCGCCAGCAGCTCGCTGACAGGGAATGAAAAACTGTTTTTT
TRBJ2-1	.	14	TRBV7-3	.	CASSFSGFSPEQFF	TGTGCCAGCAGCTTTTCGGGTTTTTCCCCCGAGCAGTTCTTC
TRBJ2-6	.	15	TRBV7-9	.	CASSFTATGANVLTF	TGTGCCAGCAGCTTTACAGCGACTGGGGCCAACGTCCTGACTTTC
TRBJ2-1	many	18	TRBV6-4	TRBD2	CAGAMSGTYPISYNEQFF	TGTGCCGGAGCGATGAGCGGGACCTATCCCATCTCCTACAATGAGCAGTTCTTC
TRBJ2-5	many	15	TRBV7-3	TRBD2	CASSLDGRAGETQYF	TGTGCCAGCAGCTTAGACGGGAGGGCCGGGGAGACCCAGTACTTC
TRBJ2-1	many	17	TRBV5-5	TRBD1	CASSTGQGTISYNEQFF	TGTGCCAGCAGCACTGGACAGGGGACTATCTCCTACAATGAGCAGTTCTTC
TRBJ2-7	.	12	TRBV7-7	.	CASSADQGEQYF	TGTGCTAGCAGCGCCGACCAAGGCGAGCAGTACTTC
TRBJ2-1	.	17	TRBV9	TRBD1	CASSPRIGGAFYNEQFF	TGTGCCAGCAGCCCAAGGATAGGGGGCGCTTTCTACAATGAGCAGTTCTTC
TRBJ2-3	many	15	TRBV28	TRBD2	CASSFAAGGADTQYF	TGCGCCAGCAGTTTTGCGGCGGGAGGCGCAGATACGCAGTATTTT
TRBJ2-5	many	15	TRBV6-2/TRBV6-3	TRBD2	CASRQLAGGQETQYF	TGTGCCAGCAGACAACTAGCGGGAGGGCAAGAGACCCAGTACTTC
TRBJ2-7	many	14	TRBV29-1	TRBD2	CSVFGVAGLGEQYF	TGCAGCGTATTTGGGGTAGCGGGACTAGGCGAGCAGTACTTC
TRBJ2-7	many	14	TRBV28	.	CASSLSGWGYEQYF	TGTGCCAGCAGTCTCTCGGGGTGGGGCTACGAGCAGTACTTC
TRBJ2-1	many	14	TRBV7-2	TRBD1	CASKGQAVVNEQFF	TGTGCCAGCAAGGGACAGGCGGTGGTCAATGAGCAGTTCTTC
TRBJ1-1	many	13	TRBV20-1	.	CSARIWGLAEAFF	TGCAGTGCTAGGATTTGGGGTCTGGCTGAAGCTTTCTTT
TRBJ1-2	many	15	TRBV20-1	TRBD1	CSARDQGAGRYGYTF	TGCAGTGCTAGAGATCAGGGGGCGGGACGGTATGGCTACACCTTC
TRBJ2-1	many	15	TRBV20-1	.	CSARVGGTVAAEQFF	TGCAGTGCTAGAGTCGGGGGGACAGTGGCGGCTGAGCAGTTCTTC
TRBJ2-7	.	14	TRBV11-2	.	CASSLTDGAYEQYF	TGTGCCAGCAGCTTAACGGACGGCGCCTACGAGCAGTACTTC
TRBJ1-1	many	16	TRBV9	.	CASSVGGRGRNTEAFF	TGTGCCAGCAGCGTAGGGGGCAGGGGCCGGAACACTGAAGCTTTCTTT
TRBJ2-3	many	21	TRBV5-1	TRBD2	CASSLLTGTSGRSGPTDTQYF	TGCGCCAGCAGTCTTCTAACCGGGACTAGCGGGAGATCAGGTCCCACAGATACGCAGTATTTT